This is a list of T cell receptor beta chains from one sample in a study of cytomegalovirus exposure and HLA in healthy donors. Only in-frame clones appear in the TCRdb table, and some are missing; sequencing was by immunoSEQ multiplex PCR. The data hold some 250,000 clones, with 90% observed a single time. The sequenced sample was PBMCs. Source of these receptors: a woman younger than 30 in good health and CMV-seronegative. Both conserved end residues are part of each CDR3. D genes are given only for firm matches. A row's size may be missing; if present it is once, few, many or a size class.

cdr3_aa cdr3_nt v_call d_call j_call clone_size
CASSQPEGRGTRSEQYF TGCGCCAGCAGCCAACCCGAGGGCAGGGGGACGCGAAGCGAGCAGTACTTC TRBV4-1 TRBD1 TRBJ2-7 -
CASRTGTVEAFF TGTGCCAGCCGAACAGGGACGGTTGAAGCTTTCTTT TRBV27 - TRBJ1-1 -
CASSQYRDRTYEQYF TGCGCCAGCAGCCAATACCGGGACAGGACCTACGAGCAGTACTTC TRBV4-1 TRBD1 TRBJ2-7 -
CASRKQSSGNTIYF TGTGCCAGCAGGAAACAGAGCTCTGGAAACACCATATATTTT TRBV7-9 - TRBJ1-3 once
CACSAPGSGYTF TGTGCCTGCTCGGCGCCGGGATCGGGCTACACCTTC TRBV28 - TRBJ1-2 -
CASSGGQGSSYEQYF TGTGCCAGCAGCGGCGGACAGGGAAGTAGTTACGAGCAGTACTTC TRBV5-4 TRBD1 TRBJ2-7 -
CASRSTPGGDYGYTF TGCGCCAGCAGATCCACCCCGGGGGGAGACTATGGCTACACCTTC TRBV5-1 - TRBJ1-2 -
CASSIDPSGGLIDTQYF TGTGCCAGTAGTATAGATCCGTCGGGGGGGTTGATAGATACGCAGTATTTT TRBV19 TRBD2 TRBJ2-3 -
CASRLTGEGEKLFF TGTGCCAGCAGGCTAACAGGGGAAGGAGAAAAACTGTTTTTT TRBV28 TRBD1 TRBJ1-4 -
CASSLGDRGRSEQYF TGTGCCAGCAGCTTAGGGGACAGGGGGCGGTCCGAGCAGTACTTC TRBV13 TRBD1 TRBJ2-7 -
CASMEGGTGANVLTF TGTGCCAGCATGGAGGGGGGGACTGGGGCCAACGTCCTGACTTTC TRBV28 - TRBJ2-6 -
CASSDSRETQYF TGTGCCAGCAGCGACAGCCGGGAGACCCAGTACTTC TRBV7-2 - TRBJ2-5 -
CASSPAGGQVYNEQFF TGTGCCAGCAGTCCGGCAGGGGGTCAGGTCTACAATGAGCAGTTCTTC TRBV27 TRBD1 TRBJ2-1 -
CASSTPDRGLFGYTF TGTGCCAGTAGTACCCCGGACAGGGGGCTTTTTGGCTACACCTTC TRBV19 TRBD1 TRBJ1-2 -
CASSLYGTGWQPQHF TGTGCCAGCAGTTTATATGGGACAGGATGGCAGCCCCAGCATTTT TRBV27 TRBD1 TRBJ1-5 -
CASSVASWDWSYGYTF TGTGCCAGCAGCGTAGCTTCCTGGGACTGGAGCTATGGCTACACCTTC TRBV9 - TRBJ1-2 -
CASSVTQGATQYF TGTGCCAGCAGCGTGACACAGGGGGCAACGCAGTATTTT TRBV7-3 TRBD1 TRBJ2-3 -
CASSARGPQAKNIQYF TGTGCCAGCAGCGCCAGGGGCCCCCAGGCCAAAAACATTCAGTACTTC TRBV7-8 - TRBJ2-4 -
CASSAGTVSGANVLTF TGCGCCAGCAGTGCCGGGACAGTTTCTGGGGCCAACGTCCTGACTTTC TRBV10-1 TRBD1 TRBJ2-6 once
CASSFSSRGFLPQHF TGTGCCAGCAGTTTTTCTTCCAGGGGCTTTCTGCCCCAGCATTTT TRBV27 - TRBJ1-5 -
CASSVDGSSYEQYF TGTGCCAGCAGCGTAGATGGCAGTTCCTACGAGCAGTACTTC TRBV9 - TRBJ2-7 -
CASSVLAGGSGNTIYF TGTGCCAGCAGCGTTCTGGCAGGGGGCTCTGGAAACACCATATATTTT TRBV9 TRBD1 TRBJ1-3 -
CASGQGSHGYTF TGTGCCAGCGGACAGGGGAGCCATGGCTACACCTTC TRBV2 TRBD1 TRBJ1-2 few
CASSIVNQPQHF TGTGCCAGCAGCATAGTCAATCAGCCCCAGCATTTT TRBV28 - TRBJ1-5 -
CASSLASYGYTF TGTGCCAGCAGCTTGGCGAGCTATGGCTACACCTTC TRBV5-6 - TRBJ1-2 few
CASSRGSDRRGYTF TGTGCCAGCAGTAGGGGCTCCGACCGGCGGGGCTACACCTTC TRBV2 - TRBJ1-2 few
CASSLPGQGRSEAFF TGTGCCAGCAGTTTACCCGGGCAGGGGCGTAGCGAAGCTTTCTTT TRBV28 - TRBJ1-1 -
CASSLNRGSGGSYNEQFF TGTGCCAGCAGTTTAAATCGGGGTAGCGGGGGCTCCTACAATGAGCAGTTCTTC TRBV27 TRBD2 TRBJ2-1 once
CASPPGGDRAFNEQFF TGTGCCAGCCCTCCCGGGGGGGACAGGGCTTTTAATGAGCAGTTCTTC TRBV28 - TRBJ2-1 -
CAWKRQGFTDTQYF TGTGCCTGGAAGAGACAGGGCTTCACAGATACGCAGTATTTT TRBV30 TRBD1 TRBJ2-3 -
CASSLVGAENEQFF TGTGCCAGCAGTTTAGTGGGAGCGGAAAATGAGCAGTTCTTC TRBV28 - TRBJ2-1 once
CASSDRRQGADGYTF TGTGCCAGCAGCGACCGACGACAGGGGGCGGATGGCTACACCTTC TRBV5-4 TRBD1 TRBJ1-2 -
CASSLTANTEAFF TGTGCCAGCAGTTTAACAGCGAACACTGAAGCTTTCTTT TRBV27 - TRBJ1-1 once
CASSSAEGRRNEKLFF TGTGCCAGCAGTTCCGCCGAGGGCAGGAGAAATGAAAAACTGTTTTTT TRBV6-6 - TRBJ1-4 -
CASRSPGAGLAGGSSYNEQFF TGCGCCAGCAGATCGCCAGGTGCGGGACTAGCGGGGGGGAGCTCCTACAATGAGCAGTTCTTC TRBV5-1 TRBD2 TRBJ2-1 -
CASSLGQVVSEAFF TGTGCCAGCAGCTTGGGACAGGTTGTTAGTGAAGCTTTCTTT TRBV7-9 TRBD1 TRBJ1-1 -
CASRERGAVWETQYF TGTGCCAGCAGAGAGCGGGGGGCCGTTTGGGAGACCCAGTACTTC TRBV6-5 TRBD2 TRBJ2-5 -
CASSPGGLAGNEQFF TGTGCCAGCTCACCAGGAGGACTAGCGGGCAATGAGCAGTTCTTC TRBV18 TRBD2 TRBJ2-1 -
CASSFSGEQFF TGTGCCAGCAGTTTTAGCGGTGAGCAGTTCTTC TRBV2 - TRBJ2-1 -
CAWRDRFYEQYF TGTGCCTGGAGAGACAGGTTCTACGAGCAGTACTTC TRBV30 - TRBJ2-7 -
CASSDSETQYF TGCGCCAGCAGTGATTCGGAGACCCAGTACTTC TRBV10-1 - TRBJ2-5 -
CASSLPGQGRHEQYF TGTGCCAGCAGCCTACCTGGACAGGGGCGCCACGAGCAGTACTTC TRBV28 TRBD1 TRBJ2-7 -
CASSPSSGGLNTEAFF TGTGCCAGCAGCCCGTCGTCAGGGGGCCTGAACACTGAAGCTTTCTTT TRBV9 TRBD1 TRBJ1-1 -
CASSQWGTGTYEQYF TGTGCCAGCAGCCAATGGGGTACAGGAACCTACGAGCAGTACTTC TRBV7-2 - TRBJ2-7 -
CASSPGQVSGNTIYF TGTGCCAGCAGCCCCGGACAGGTCTCTGGAAACACCATATATTTT TRBV5-4 TRBD1 TRBJ1-3 once
CASSKETVRDYNEQFF TGTGCCAGCAGCAAGGAAACGGTCCGGGACTACAATGAGCAGTTCTTC TRBV21-1 - TRBJ2-1 -